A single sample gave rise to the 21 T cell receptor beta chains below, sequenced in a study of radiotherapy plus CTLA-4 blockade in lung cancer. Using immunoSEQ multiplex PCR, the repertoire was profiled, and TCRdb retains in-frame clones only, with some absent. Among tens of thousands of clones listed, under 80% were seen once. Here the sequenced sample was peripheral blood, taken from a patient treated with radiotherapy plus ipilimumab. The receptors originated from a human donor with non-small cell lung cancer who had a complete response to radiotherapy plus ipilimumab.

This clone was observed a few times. The CDR3 nucleotides read TGTGCCAGCAGCTTAGGAGGGTTTCAGCCCCAGCATTTT. Translated, it gives CASSLGGFQPQHF. This chain links TRBV7-8 with TRBJ1-5; D not resolved. V was clipped by 1 base and J by 6 bases, with 7 bases between them. Germline CDR1 SGHVS, CDR2 FQNEAQ. This CDR3 contains 13 residues.

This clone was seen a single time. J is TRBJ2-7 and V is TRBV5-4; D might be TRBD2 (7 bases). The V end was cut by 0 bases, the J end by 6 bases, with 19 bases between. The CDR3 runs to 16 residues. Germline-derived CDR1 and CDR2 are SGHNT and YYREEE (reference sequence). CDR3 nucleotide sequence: TGTGCCAGCAGCTTGGTTGTAGGGGGGGTGTCCCTCGAGCAGTACTTC. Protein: CASSLVVGGVSLEQYF.

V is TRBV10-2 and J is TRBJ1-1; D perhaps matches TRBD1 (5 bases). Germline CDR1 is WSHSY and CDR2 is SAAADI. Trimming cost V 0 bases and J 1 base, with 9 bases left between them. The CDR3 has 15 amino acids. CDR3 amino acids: CASSESTRENTEAFF. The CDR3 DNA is TGCGCCAGCAGTGAGTCGACCAGGGAGAACACTGAAGCTTTCTTT.

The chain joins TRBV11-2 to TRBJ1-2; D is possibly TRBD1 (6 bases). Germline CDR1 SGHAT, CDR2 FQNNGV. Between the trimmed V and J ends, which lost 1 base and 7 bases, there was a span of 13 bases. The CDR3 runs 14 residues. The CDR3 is CASSLVDRPGGYTF. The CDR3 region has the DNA TGTGCCAGCAGCTTAGTTGACAGGCCAGGTGGCTACACCTTC.

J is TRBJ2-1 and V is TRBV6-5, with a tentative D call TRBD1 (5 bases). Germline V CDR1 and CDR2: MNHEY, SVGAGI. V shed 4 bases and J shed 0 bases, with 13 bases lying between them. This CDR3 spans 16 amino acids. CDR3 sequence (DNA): TGTGCCAGCAGTTCGCAGGGCCTTAGCTCCTACAATGAGCAGTTCTTC. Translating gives CASSSQGLSSYNEQFF.

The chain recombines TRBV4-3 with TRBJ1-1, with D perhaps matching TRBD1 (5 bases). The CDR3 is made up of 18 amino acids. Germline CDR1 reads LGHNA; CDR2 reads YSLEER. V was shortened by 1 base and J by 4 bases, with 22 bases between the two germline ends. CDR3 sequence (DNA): TGCGCCAGCAGCCAAGTATTTAAGTTCTTCAGGGCCGGCACTGAAGCTTTCTTT. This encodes CASSQVFKFFRAGTEAFF.

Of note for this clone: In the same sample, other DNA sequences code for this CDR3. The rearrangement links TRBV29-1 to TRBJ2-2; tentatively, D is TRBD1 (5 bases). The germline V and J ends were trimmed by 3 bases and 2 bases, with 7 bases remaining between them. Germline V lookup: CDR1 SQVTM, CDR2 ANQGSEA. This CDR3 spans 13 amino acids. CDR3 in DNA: TGCAGCGTTGATAGGGGTAACACCGGGGAGCTGTTTTTT. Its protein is CSVDRGNTGELFF.

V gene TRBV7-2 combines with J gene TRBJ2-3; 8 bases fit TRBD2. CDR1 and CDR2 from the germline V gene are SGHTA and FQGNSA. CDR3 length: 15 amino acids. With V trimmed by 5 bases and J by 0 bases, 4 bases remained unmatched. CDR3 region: CASSLLAVSTDTQYF. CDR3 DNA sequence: TGTGCCAGCAGCCTACTAGCGGTGAGCACAGATACGCAGTATTTT.

In DNA form, the CDR3 reads TGCGCCAGCAGCTTGGATGCTAGCGGGAGGGCCAATGAGCAGTTCTTC. It codes for CASSLDASGRANEQFF. The V and J genes are TRBV5-1 and TRBJ2-1; 12 bases line up with TRBD2. With 0 bases clipped from V and 6 bases from J, the junction kept 4 bases outside the gene matches. The CDR3 consists of 16 residues. The germline V gene encodes CDR1 SGHRS and CDR2 YFSETQ.

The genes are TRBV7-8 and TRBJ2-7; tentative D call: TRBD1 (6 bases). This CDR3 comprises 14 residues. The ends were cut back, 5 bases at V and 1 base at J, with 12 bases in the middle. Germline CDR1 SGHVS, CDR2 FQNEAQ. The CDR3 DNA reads TGTGCCAGCAGCGCCAGGGGATTTTCCTACGAGCAGTACTTC. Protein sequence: CASSARGFSYEQYF.

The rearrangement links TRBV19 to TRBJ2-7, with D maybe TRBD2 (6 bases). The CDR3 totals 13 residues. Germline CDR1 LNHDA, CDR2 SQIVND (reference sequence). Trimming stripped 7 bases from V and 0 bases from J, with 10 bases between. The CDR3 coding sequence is TGTGCCAGTAAGGACGGGGGCTCCTACGAGCAGTACTTC. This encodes CASKDGGSYEQYF.

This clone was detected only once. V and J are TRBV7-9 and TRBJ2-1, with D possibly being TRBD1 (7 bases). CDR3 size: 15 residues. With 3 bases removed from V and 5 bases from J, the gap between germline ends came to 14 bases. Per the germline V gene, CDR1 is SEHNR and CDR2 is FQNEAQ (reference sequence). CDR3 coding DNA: TGTGCCAGCAGCTTCGGTCAGGGGGGAAACAATGAGCAGTTCTTC. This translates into CASSFGQGGNNEQFF.

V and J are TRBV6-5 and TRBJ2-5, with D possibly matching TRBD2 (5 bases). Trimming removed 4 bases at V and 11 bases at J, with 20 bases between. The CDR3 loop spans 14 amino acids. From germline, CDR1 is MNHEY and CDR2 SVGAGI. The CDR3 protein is CASSSPGNPGEQYF. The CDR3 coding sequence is TGTGCCAGCAGTTCCCCCGGAAATCCCGGGGAGCAGTACTTC.

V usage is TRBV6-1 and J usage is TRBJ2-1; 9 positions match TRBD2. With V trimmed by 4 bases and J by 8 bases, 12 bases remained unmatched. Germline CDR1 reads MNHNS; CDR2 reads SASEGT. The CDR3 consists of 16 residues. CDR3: CASSAPWSGRIYEQFF. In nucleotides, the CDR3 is TGTGCCAGCAGTGCCCCTTGGAGCGGGAGGATCTATGAGCAGTTCTTC.

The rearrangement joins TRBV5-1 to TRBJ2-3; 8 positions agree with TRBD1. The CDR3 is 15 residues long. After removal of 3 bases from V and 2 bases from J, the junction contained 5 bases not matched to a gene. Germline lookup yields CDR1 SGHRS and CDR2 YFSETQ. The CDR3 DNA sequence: TGCGCCAGCAGCTCTCTGACAGGGGACACAGATACGCAGTATTTT. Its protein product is CASSSLTGDTDTQYF.

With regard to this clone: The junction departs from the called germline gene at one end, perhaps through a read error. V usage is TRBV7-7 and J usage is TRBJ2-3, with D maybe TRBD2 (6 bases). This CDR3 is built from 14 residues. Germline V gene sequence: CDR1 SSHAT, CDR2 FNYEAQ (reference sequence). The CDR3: CASSLDGSTDTQYF. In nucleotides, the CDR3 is TGTGCTAGCAGCTTAGACGGGAGTACAGATACGCAGTATTTT.

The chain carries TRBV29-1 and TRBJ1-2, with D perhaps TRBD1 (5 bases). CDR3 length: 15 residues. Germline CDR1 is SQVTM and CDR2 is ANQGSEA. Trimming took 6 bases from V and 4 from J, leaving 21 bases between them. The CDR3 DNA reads TGCAGCGTCCCCCAGGGCGGGGATGCGATCTATGGCTACACCTTC. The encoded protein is CSVPQGGDAIYGYTF.

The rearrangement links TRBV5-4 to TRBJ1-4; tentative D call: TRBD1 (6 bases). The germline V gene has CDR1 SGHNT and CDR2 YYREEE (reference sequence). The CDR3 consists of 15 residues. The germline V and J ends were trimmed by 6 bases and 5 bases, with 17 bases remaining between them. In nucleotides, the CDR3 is TGTGCCAGCACCCCTGGGGGGGCTCGAAATGAAAAACTGTTTTTT. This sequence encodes CASTPGGARNEKLFF.

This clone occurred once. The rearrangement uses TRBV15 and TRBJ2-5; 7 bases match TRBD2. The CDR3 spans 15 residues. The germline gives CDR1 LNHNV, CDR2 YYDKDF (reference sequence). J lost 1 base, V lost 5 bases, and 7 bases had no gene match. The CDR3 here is CATSGLSGPQETQYF. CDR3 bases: TGTGCCACCAGCGGACTTAGCGGGCCCCAAGAGACCCAGTACTTC.

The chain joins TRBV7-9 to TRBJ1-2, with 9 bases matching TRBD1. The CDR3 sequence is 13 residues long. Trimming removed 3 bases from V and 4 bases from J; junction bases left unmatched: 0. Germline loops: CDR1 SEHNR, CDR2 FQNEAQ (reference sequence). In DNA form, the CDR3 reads TGTGCCAGCAGCTTGACAGGGGGCTATGGCTACACCTTC. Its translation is CASSLTGGYGYTF. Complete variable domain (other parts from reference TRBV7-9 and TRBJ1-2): DTGVSQNPRHKITKRGQNVTFRCDPISEHNRLYWYRQTLGQGPEFLTYFQNEAQLEKSRLLSDRFSAERPKGSFSTLEIQRTEQGDSAMYLCASSLTGGYGYTFGSGTRLTVV.

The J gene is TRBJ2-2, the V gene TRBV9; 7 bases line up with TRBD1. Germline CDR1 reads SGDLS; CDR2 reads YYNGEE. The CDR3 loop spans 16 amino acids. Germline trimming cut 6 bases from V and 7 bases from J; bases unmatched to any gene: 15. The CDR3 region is CASTRTGRNVDGELFF. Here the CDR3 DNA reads TGTGCCAGCACCCGGACAGGCAGGAATGTTGACGGGGAGCTGTTTTTT.